These 16 T cell receptor beta chains came from one sample sequenced in a study of blood T cell repertoires in COVID-19. TCRdb keeps only in-frame clones here, not all; method: immunoSEQ multiplex PCR. Among about 130,000 clones listed, about 86% were seen once. The sample consisted of peripheral blood. The receptor source for this set is a woman in her fifties or sixties with acute or convalescent COVID-19.

The chain uses TRBV27 and TRBJ1-2; D is uncertain. With 0 bases removed from V and 8 bases from J, the gap between germline ends came to 13 bases. Per germline, CDR1 MNHEY and CDR2 SMNVEV (reference sequence). This CDR3 is 14 amino acids long. Here the CDR3 reads CASSLSQAKKGYTF. DNA for the CDR3: TGTGCCAGCAGTTTATCTCAGGCAAAGAAGGGCTACACCTTC.

This chain links TRBV6-5 with TRBJ1-1; no definite D call. Germline-derived CDR1 and CDR2 are MNHEY and SVGAGI. There are 13 residues in the CDR3. The V gene lost 6 bases and the J gene lost 1 base, with 9 bases spanning the gap. The DNA for the CDR3 is TGTGCCAGCAGCAGGCCCCCGAACACTGAAGCTTTCTTT. Translated, it gives CASSRPPNTEAFF.

V gene TRBV27 combines with J gene TRBJ2-4; TRBD2 matches at 13 bases. CDR1 and CDR2 from the germline V gene are MNHEY and SMNVEV (reference sequence). The CDR3 has 19 amino acids. The junction had 9 bases not matched to a gene; V was cut back by 4 bases and J by 0 bases. This chain's CDR3 is CASSSRTSGSHVAKNIQYF. The CDR3 bases are TGTGCCAGCAGTTCACGGACTAGCGGGAGCCACGTAGCCAAAAACATTCAGTACTTC.

There are a few counts of this clone. The chain uses TRBV6-2 or TRBV6-3 and TRBJ2-2; 7 nucleotides agree with TRBD2. The germline V gene has CDR1 MNHEY and CDR2 SVGEGT. V lost 4 bases and J lost 5; bases outside the gene matches: 13. The CDR3 loop spans 17 amino acids. CDR3 region: CASSSRSGTLGTGELFF. DNA of the CDR3: TGTGCCAGCAGTTCACGAAGCGGGACTTTGGGGACCGGGGAGCTGTTTTTT.

The J gene is TRBJ2-5, the V gene TRBV5-1; 10 nucleotides align to TRBD2. The germline CDR1 and CDR2 sequences are SGHRS and YFSETQ. V trimming: 4 bases; J trimming: 5 bases; junction bases outside the gene matches: 5. The CDR3 has 14 amino acids. CDR3 in amino acids: CASSKSGREETQYF. Here the CDR3 DNA reads TGCGCCAGCAGCAAGAGCGGGAGGGAGGAGACCCAGTACTTC.

The chain carries TRBV4-1 and TRBJ2-7, with TRBD1 matching 10 bases. Germline V gives CDR1 MGHRA, CDR2 YSYEKL. V lost 0 bases, J lost 3 bases, and 5 bases stayed unmatched. This CDR3 spans 16 amino acids. CDR3 DNA: TGCGCCAGCAGCCAAGAACGGACAGGGGGAATCTACGAGCAGTACTTC. Protein sequence: CASSQERTGGIYEQYF.

This clone was seen a few times. This rearrangement joins TRBV6-5 to TRBJ1-3; D is undetermined. The CDR3 consists of 13 residues. V lost 6 bases to trimming and J lost 3 bases, with 9 bases between them. The germline V gene has CDR1 MNHEY and CDR2 SVGAGI. CDR3 protein: CASRRQVGNTIYF. The CDR3 bases are TGTGCCAGCAGACGACAAGTTGGAAACACCATATATTTT.

J is TRBJ1-1 and V is TRBV27; possibly TRBD1 for D (5 bases). This CDR3 is 13 amino acids long. The V gene lost 2 bases and the J gene lost 3 bases, with 7 bases spanning the gap. Germline V CDR1 and CDR2: MNHEY, SMNVEV (reference sequence). The CDR3 loop reads CASSLEGDTEAFF. In DNA form, the CDR3 reads TGTGCCAGCAGTTTAGAAGGGGACACTGAAGCTTTCTTT.

The V call is TRBV2, the J call TRBJ1-1; tentative D call: TRBD1 (5 bases). From germline, CDR1 is SNHLY and CDR2 FYNNEI. The CDR3 totals 14 residues. Deletions cut 4 bases from V and 6 bases from J, with 15 bases between. The CDR3, as DNA: TGTGCCAGCAGTGCCCAGGGACTAAGGGCTGAAGCTTTCTTT. Residues: CASSAQGLRAEAFF.

This clone was recorded a few times. This rearrangement joins TRBV2 to TRBJ1-1, with 7 bases aligning to TRBD1. Trimming at V came to 6 bases and at J to 4 bases, leaving 8 bases not matched to a gene. The germline V gene encodes CDR1 SNHLY and CDR2 FYNNEI. The CDR3 covers 14 residues. The CDR3, as DNA: TGTGCCAGCAGGAGTCAGGGGGTGTTCACTGAAGCTTTCTTT. Its translation: CASRSQGVFTEAFF.

The chain combines TRBV27 with TRBJ1-5, with D possibly being TRBD1 (5 bases). Germline V gives CDR1 MNHEY, CDR2 SMNVEV (reference sequence). V dropped 0 bases and J dropped 7 bases, with 10 bases sitting between them. This CDR3 is built from 14 residues. The CDR3 DNA reads TGTGCCAGCAGTTTATCGGGGCGGAACCAGCCCCAGCATTTT. This codes for CASSLSGRNQPQHF.

This clone was detected only a few times. CDR3 nucleotides: TGTGCCATCAGTGTGGGGGGCTCCTACAATGAGCAGTTCTTC. Translated: CAISVGGSYNEQFF. The V and J genes are TRBV10-3 and TRBJ2-1; maybe TRBD2 (6 bases). Germline CDR1 is ENHRY and CDR2 is SYGVKD. The CDR3 has 14 amino acids. Trimming pared 4 bases from V and 0 bases from J, leaving 7 bases between.

The chain recombines TRBV6-5 with TRBJ1-2; a possible D gene is TRBD1 (6 bases). The CDR3 has 13 residues. CDR1 is MNHEY and CDR2 is SVGAGI in the germline V gene. Trimming pared 5 bases from V and 4 bases from J, leaving 11 bases between. The CDR3 region is CASSKQGTYGYTF. DNA for the CDR3: TGTGCCAGCAGTAAACAGGGTACCTATGGCTACACCTTC.

The V and J genes are TRBV6-2 or TRBV6-3 and TRBJ2-1, with 9 bases matching TRBD2. V shed 6 bases, J shed 0 bases, and the junction held 18 bases outside the gene matches. The CDR3 runs to 20 residues. The germline V gene encodes CDR1 MNHEY and CDR2 SVGEGT. The CDR3, as DNA: TGTGCCAGCAGCCCCCCTAAAGCGGGGGGTCTTACCGGCTCCTACAATGAGCAGTTCTTC. Translated: CASSPPKAGGLTGSYNEQFF.

Only a few counts were recorded for this clone. This CDR3 reads CASTRGGEGGSEQFF. The CDR3 DNA sequence: TGCGCCAGCACCCGTGGGGGTGAAGGGGGTAGTGAGCAGTTCTTC. The V call is TRBV5-1, the J call TRBJ2-1, with D possibly being TRBD1 (6 bases). This CDR3 region has 15 residues. The V gene lost 6 bases and the J gene lost 9 bases, with 22 bases spanning the gap. Germline loops: CDR1 SGHRS, CDR2 YFSETQ.

The chain links TRBV2 to TRBJ2-1; the match to TRBD1 covers 10 bases. This CDR3 is built from 15 residues. Germline CDR1 is SNHLY and CDR2 is FYNNEI. V lost 9 bases and J lost 5; bases outside the gene matches: 10. CDR3 residues: CASSPGQGFDNEQFF. The DNA for the CDR3 is TGTGCCAGTTCGCCGGGACAGGGGTTTGACAATGAGCAGTTCTTC. Looking up the rest from reference TRBV2 and TRBJ2-1 gives the full variable domain: EPEVTQTPSHQVTQMGQEVILRCVPISNHLYFYWYRQILGQKVEFLVSFYNNEISEKSEIFDDQFSVERPDGSNFTLKIRSTKLEDSAMYFCASSPGQGFDNEQFFGPGTRLTVL.